This T cell receptor (beta chain) originates from a study of blood T cell repertoires in COVID-19. Study background: T cells, B-cell-depleted T cells, or PBMCs supplied cDNA or gDNA.

The germline V gene has CDR1 SGHDT and CDR2 YYEEEE. J was trimmed by 2 bases and V by 7 bases; bases with no gene match: 3. There are 13 residues in the CDR3. Under the authors' procedure: Estimation of nucleated cell counts was performed using reference gene primer amplification. Assay: immunoSEQ multiplex PCR; the TCRdb copy retains only in-frame clones and omits some. V and J calls and clone size come straight from that table; D and trimming were deduced from the DNA. The data hold about 67,000 clones, with about 83% observed a single time. This clonotype originated in a woman of 80 years or more with acute or convalescent COVID-19. The rearrangement joins TRBV5-6 to TRBJ2-7, with 10 bases fitting TRBD1. The specimen sequenced was peripheral blood. DNA for the CDR3: TGTGCCAGCGTCGGACAGGGGGCCTACGAGCAGTACTTC. This codes for CASVGQGAYEQYF.